Listed here are 16 T cell receptor beta chains from one sample, sequenced in a study of cytomegalovirus exposure and HLA in healthy donors (dated by TCRdb to 2017 to 2019). The library was obtained by the immunoSEQ multiplex PCR assay. For the multiplex PCR, a mixture combining 60 forward primers for TCR Vbeta segments and 13 reverse primers for TCR Jbeta segments was used. Imported from immuneACCESS, the table was reduced by TCRdb to in-frame sequences with V and J called. These copies leave out some clones; in studies compared against another copy, an unresolved V gene accounts for under half, and the cause of the remainder is not known. The sample table contains approximately 160,000 clones; only one count was recorded for almost 85% of them. The ten largest clones represent under 5% of the sample. The source material was PBMCs. Source of these receptors: a girl aged 5-17 years in good health and CMV-seropositive.

This clone was seen once. The chain carries TRBV27 and TRBJ2-1; TRBD2 aligns across 11 bases. Looked up from germline, CDR1 is MNHEY and CDR2 is SMNVEV (reference sequence). The CDR3 runs to 16 residues. The V and J ends lost 7 bases and 8 bases, in that order; junction bases with no gene match: 13. The CDR3 here is CASTILRASGGYEQFF. The CDR3 bases are TGTGCCAGCACCATCCTTCGGGCTAGCGGGGGGTATGAGCAGTTCTTC.

This clone has just one count. The rearrangement uses TRBV5-1 and TRBJ2-5, with 7 nucleotides matching TRBD1. In germline, CDR1 is SGHRS, CDR2 YFSETQ. Trimming cost V 2 bases and J 0 bases; bases outside gene matches: 4. This CDR3 contains 15 residues. The CDR3 protein is CASSFGTADQETQYF. The CDR3 nucleotides read TGCGCCAGCAGCTTCGGGACAGCCGACCAAGAGACCCAGTACTTC.

The chain employs TRBV18 and TRBJ1-1; D gene uncertain. The V gene's germline CDR1 is KGHSH and CDR2 LQKENI. V dropped 1 base and J dropped 5 bases, with 8 bases sitting between them. The CDR3 is made up of 13 amino acids. The CDR3 region has the DNA TGTGCCAGCTCACCACTCGAGGGTACTGAAGCTTTCTTT. It translates to CASSPLEGTEAFF.

The chain is built from TRBV27 and TRBJ1-2; perhaps TRBD1 as D (6 bases). Looked up from germline, CDR1 is MNHEY and CDR2 is SMNVEV (reference sequence). This CDR3 is 13 amino acids long. The V gene lost 2 bases and the J gene lost 3 bases, with 7 bases spanning the gap. The CDR3 loop is CASSLNRDYGYTF. The CDR3 DNA sequence: TGTGCCAGCAGTTTAAACAGGGACTATGGCTACACCTTC.

The chain uses TRBV6-4 and TRBJ2-3, with D tentatively TRBD1 (6 bases). Germline lookup yields CDR1 MRHNA and CDR2 SNTAGT. The germline V and J ends were trimmed by 2 bases and 2 bases, with 11 bases remaining between them. The CDR3 spans 15 residues. CDR3: CASSDGGQVTDTQYF. Here the CDR3 DNA reads TGTGCCAGCAGTGACGGGGGACAAGTCACAGATACGCAGTATTTT.

This chain connects TRBV29-1 to TRBJ2-2, with 7 bases that match TRBD1. This CDR3 comprises 14 residues. V trimming: 3 bases; J trimming: 5 bases; junction bases outside the gene matches: 6. CDR1 SQVTM and CDR2 ANQGSEA come from the germline V gene. CDR3 coding DNA: TGCAGCGTTGAGAGTCAGGGGGTTACCGGGGAGCTGTTTTTT. Translating it yields CSVESQGVTGELFF.

V gene TRBV9 combines with J gene TRBJ1-6; no clear D. There are 17 residues in the CDR3. Trimming took 3 bases from V and 10 from J, leaving 23 bases between them. Germline lookup yields CDR1 SGDLS and CDR2 YYNGEE. CDR3 DNA sequence: TGTGCCAGCAGCGCCCGCCCGAACGCGGTCGCGGGATCACCCCTCCACTTT. Protein product: CASSARPNAVAGSPLHF.

V usage is TRBV9 and J usage is TRBJ2-1; D is ambiguous. CDR3 length: 15 amino acids. The V gene's germline CDR1 is SGDLS and CDR2 YYNGEE. V gave up 4 bases and J gave up 6 bases, with 17 bases separating them. Written as DNA, the CDR3 is TGTGCCAGCAGCTCCCAGATTAAACAGTCCAATGAGCAGTTCTTC. It specifies CASSSQIKQSNEQFF.

The genes are TRBV4-1 and TRBJ2-7, with D possibly matching TRBD1 (6 bases). CDR1 and CDR2 from the germline V gene are MGHRA and YSYEKL. Trimming shortened V by 1 base and J by 0 bases, and 10 bases separated the two germline ends. The CDR3 sequence is 15 residues long. CDR3 sequence (DNA): TGCGCCAGCAGCCAAGCCCGGGACACCTCCTACGAGCAGTACTTC. It is translated as CASSQARDTSYEQYF.

V is TRBV4-2 and J is TRBJ2-3, with TRBD2 matching 13 bases. Trimming took 4 bases from V and 4 from J; bases not matched to a gene: 5. This CDR3 is 16 amino acids long. CDR1 is LGHNA, CDR2 YNFKEQ, per germline. CDR3 sequence (DNA): TGTGCCAGCAGCCTCGCCGGGACTAGCGGGGCAGATACGCAGTATTTT. Protein sequence: CASSLAGTSGADTQYF.

The rearrangement links TRBV7-9 to TRBJ1-6; no clear D gene. V was cut by 5 bases and J by 4 bases, with 15 bases left in between. CDR1 is SEHNR and CDR2 is FQNEAQ in the germline V gene (reference sequence). The CDR3 loop spans 16 amino acids. Here the CDR3 DNA reads TGTGCCAGCAGCCTCTGGGCCCCACGGTATAATTCACCCCTCCACTTT. This gives the protein CASSLWAPRYNSPLHF.

The chain couples TRBV19 to TRBJ1-1; D unclear. V lost 7 bases, J lost 4 bases, and 16 bases lay in between. This CDR3 is built from 14 residues. Germline V lookup: CDR1 LNHDA, CDR2 SQIVND (reference sequence). DNA for the CDR3: TGTGCCAGTACCACATGGAGGAAAGGCACTGAAGCTTTCTTT. This sequence encodes CASTTWRKGTEAFF.

The chain uses TRBV10-2 and TRBJ2-1, with 10 positions matching TRBD2. The V segment lost 6 bases and the J segment 8 bases; nucleotides outside the gene matches: 10. Looked up from germline, CDR1 is WSHSY and CDR2 is SAAADI. This CDR3 contains 15 residues. This chain's CDR3 is CASRTTSGDRHEQFF. CDR3 coding DNA: TGCGCCAGCAGGACCACTAGCGGGGATCGACATGAGCAGTTCTTC.

This clone came up once. This sample also contains other DNA sequences that code for the same CDR3. In nucleotides, the CDR3 is TGTGCCAGCAGCGTAGGAGGCGGCAATCAGCCCCAGCATTTT. Protein: CASSVGGGNQPQHF. The genes are TRBV9 and TRBJ1-5; D unclear. Germline lookup yields CDR1 SGDLS and CDR2 YYNGEE. This CDR3 is 14 amino acids long. Trimming stripped 0 bases from V and 2 bases from J, with 6 bases between.

The rearrangement joins TRBV4-1 to TRBJ2-1; maybe TRBD2 (7 bases). Germline CDR1 is MGHRA and CDR2 is YSYEKL. The length of the CDR3 is 16 residues. V lost 1 base to trimming and J lost 8 bases, with 18 bases between them. Here the CDR3 DNA reads TGCGCCAGCAGCCAAGCTGAGGGGGGGGCGATTGATGAGCAGTTCTTC. This sequence encodes CASSQAEGGAIDEQFF.

The gene calls are TRBV15 and TRBJ1-6; perhaps TRBD1 as D (6 bases). V dropped 8 bases and J dropped 7 bases, with 15 bases sitting between them. The CDR3 is made up of 14 amino acids. Looked up from germline, CDR1 is LNHNV and CDR2 is YYDKDF (reference sequence). The CDR3 DNA sequence: TGTGCCACCTCAGGGGCAATAAGCAATTCACCCCTCCACTTT. Protein sequence: CATSGAISNSPLHF.